This TCR beta chain was obtained from a study of cytomegalovirus exposure and HLA in healthy donors. The data were produced by immunoSEQ multiplex PCR, yet TCRdb's version contains in-frame clones alone and is incomplete. This table has approximately 260,000 clones, just over 85% appearing once. The CDR3 sequence is 14 residues long. With 0 bases removed from V and 4 bases from J, the gap between germline ends came to 10 bases. Germline CDR1 is SGDLS and CDR2 is YYNGEE. The rearrangement uses TRBV9 and TRBJ1-2; D might be TRBD1 (6 bases). The sequenced material came from PBMCs. The sequence was obtained from a woman younger than 30 in good health and CMV-seronegative. CDR3: CASSVEGGIYGYTF. The CDR3 bases are TGTGCCAGCAGCGTAGAAGGGGGAATCTATGGCTACACCTTC.